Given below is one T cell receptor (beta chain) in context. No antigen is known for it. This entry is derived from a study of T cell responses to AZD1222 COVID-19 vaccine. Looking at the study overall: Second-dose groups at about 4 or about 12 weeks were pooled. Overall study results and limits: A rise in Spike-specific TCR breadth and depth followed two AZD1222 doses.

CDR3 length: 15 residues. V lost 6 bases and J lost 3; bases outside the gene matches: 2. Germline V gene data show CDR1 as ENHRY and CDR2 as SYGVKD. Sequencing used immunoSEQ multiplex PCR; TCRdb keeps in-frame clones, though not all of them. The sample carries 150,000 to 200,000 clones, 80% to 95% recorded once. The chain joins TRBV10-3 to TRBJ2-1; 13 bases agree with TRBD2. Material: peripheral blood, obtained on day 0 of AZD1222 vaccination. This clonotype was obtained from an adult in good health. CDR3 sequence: CAIRRLAGGYNEQFF. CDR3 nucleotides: TGTGCCATCAGGAGACTAGCGGGAGGCTACAATGAGCAGTTCTTC.